This TCR beta chain comes out of a study of identical twins. In the case of this clonotype: Its specificity is not known.

The study's findings and limits: Alpha sequences out of frame and shared by twins had excess low generation probability.

TCRdb reprocessed the 5' RACE reads via MiXCR and lists one record per CDR3 protein. Of 260,000 or so distinct CDR3 sequences in the sample, around 7.6% are singletons; the top ten hold about 5.8%. Germline loops: CDR1 KGHDR, CDR2 SFDVKD. The J segment lost 12 bases and the V segment lost 0 bases, leaving 4 bases of the junction unmatched. CDR3 length equals 13 residues. The data were also submitted as part of a second study, on yellow fever vaccine responses in identical twins.

This TCR came from a woman between 18 and 30 years old in good health. The rearrangement joins TRBV24-1 to TRBJ2-1; 7 nucleotides align to TRBD2. The sample consisted of CD8+ T cells sorted from blood. The CDR3 is CATSDLGGSRQFF. The DNA of the CDR3 is TGTGCCACCAGTGATTTGGGCGGGAGTAGGCAGTTCTTC.